The entry below describes one TCR beta chain. Its antigen is currently unknown. These data originate in a study of cytomegalovirus exposure and HLA in healthy donors. Broader study findings: Analysis performed later found more than 15,000 TCR beta sequences associated with HLA alleles at 0.05 false discovery rate. Later work showed greater clonal expansion in HLA-associated TCR beta chains than in equally common others.

The CDR3 contains 13 residues. Trimming removed 1 base at V and 6 bases at J, with 10 bases between. Looked up from germline, CDR1 is ENHRY and CDR2 is SYGVKD. A multiplex PCR was run with 60 Vbeta primers and 13 Jbeta primers. Method: immunoSEQ multiplex PCR; TCRdb's copy keeps in-frame clones and lacks some. Of over 120,000 clones detected, around 80% appear once; the ten largest clones hold 1.4% to 1.5%. The TCR was taken from a young man in good health and CMV-seropositive. The V gene is TRBV10-3, the J gene TRBJ2-7, with D perhaps TRBD2 (6 bases). Sequencing was done on a sample of PBMCs. The DNA of the CDR3 is TGTGCCATCAGTGAGTTGCGGGAAGGCGAGCAGTACTTC. Translation: CAISELREGEQYF.